This passage covers 2 T cell receptor beta chains from one sample sequenced in a study of T cell responses to AZD1222 COVID-19 vaccine. This table comes from immunoSEQ multiplex PCR, and its TCRdb copy is limited to in-frame clones, with some not included. This sample has about 150,000 clones; 80% to 95% occur once, and the top ten carry roughly 2.3%. This specimen was peripheral blood, taken on day 0 of AZD1222 vaccination. Source of these receptors: an adult in good health.

The V gene is TRBV5-5, the J gene TRBJ1-2, with TRBD1 matching 7 bases. The CDR3 runs to 15 residues. Trimming removed 0 bases from V and 4 bases from J; junction bases left unmatched: 6. Germline assignment: CDR1 SGHKS and CDR2 YYEKEE (reference sequence). Here the CDR3 DNA reads TGTGCCAGCAGCTTGGACGGGACAGTGGGCTATGGCTACACCTTC. This codes for CASSLDGTVGYGYTF. Filled out from reference TRBV5-5 and TRBJ1-2, the complete variable domain reads DAGVTQSPTHLIKTRGQQVTLRCSPISGHKSVSWYQQVLGQGPQFIFQYYEKEERGRGNFPDRFSARQFPNYSSELNVNALLLGDSALYLCASSLDGTVGYGYTFGSGTRLTVV.

The rearrangement links TRBV28 to TRBJ2-3; D is perhaps TRBD1 (6 bases). The germline gives CDR1 MDHEN, CDR2 SYDVKM. The CDR3 sequence is 18 residues long. Trimming left V 8 bases short and J 3 bases short, with 27 bases between. The CDR3 region has the DNA TGTGCCAGCGAGTTTTCCGGAACAGTGGGGGCGCGTACAGATACGCAGTATTTT. Its protein is CASEFSGTVGARTDTQYF.